The entry below gives a single TCR beta chain sequence along with its context. TCRdb's copy holds only in-frame clones and misses some; the assay was immunoSEQ multiplex PCR. Found here are 450,000 to 500,000 clones, roughly 88% of them singletons; the top ten hold approximately 3%. The data belong to a study of blood T cell repertoires in COVID-19. Germline lookup yields CDR1 MNHEY and CDR2 SMNVEV (reference sequence). This CDR3 contains 15 residues. V shed 6 bases and J shed 5 bases, with 17 bases lying between them. The clonotype comes from a human donor in a cohort sampled during active COVID-19. Sequences were obtained from peripheral blood. The chain employs TRBV27 and TRBJ1-5; D uncertain. The CDR3 DNA reads as TGTGCCAGCAGCTTTAGCGGCCTCGGGGATCAGCCCCAGCATTTT. It yields the protein CASSFSGLGDQPQHF.